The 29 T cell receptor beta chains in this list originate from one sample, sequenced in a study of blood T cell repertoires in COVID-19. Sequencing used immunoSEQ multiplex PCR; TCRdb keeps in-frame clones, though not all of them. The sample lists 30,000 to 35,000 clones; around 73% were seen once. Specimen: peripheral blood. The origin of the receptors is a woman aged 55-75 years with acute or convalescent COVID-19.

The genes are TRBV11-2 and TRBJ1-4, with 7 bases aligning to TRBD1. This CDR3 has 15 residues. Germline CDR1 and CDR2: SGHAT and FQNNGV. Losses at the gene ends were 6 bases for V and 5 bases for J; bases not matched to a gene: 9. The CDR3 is CASSYTGTDNEKLFF. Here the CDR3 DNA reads TGTGCCAGCAGTTATACCGGGACAGACAATGAAAAACTGTTTTTT.

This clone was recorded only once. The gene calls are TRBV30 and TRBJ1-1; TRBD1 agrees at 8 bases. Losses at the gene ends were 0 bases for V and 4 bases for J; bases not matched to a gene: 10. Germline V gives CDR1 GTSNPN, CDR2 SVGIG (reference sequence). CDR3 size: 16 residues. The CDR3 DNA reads TGTGCCTGGAGTGTATGGGCAGGGGGCTGGGGCACTGAAGCTTTCTTT. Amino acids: CAWSVWAGGWGTEAFF.

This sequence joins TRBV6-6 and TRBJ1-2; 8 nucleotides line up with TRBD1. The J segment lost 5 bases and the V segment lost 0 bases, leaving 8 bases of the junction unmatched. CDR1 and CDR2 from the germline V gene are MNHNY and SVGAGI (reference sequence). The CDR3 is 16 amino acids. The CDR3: CASSYSRQGMWYGYTF. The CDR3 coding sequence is TGTGCCAGCAGTTACTCACGACAGGGGATGTGGTATGGCTACACCTTC.

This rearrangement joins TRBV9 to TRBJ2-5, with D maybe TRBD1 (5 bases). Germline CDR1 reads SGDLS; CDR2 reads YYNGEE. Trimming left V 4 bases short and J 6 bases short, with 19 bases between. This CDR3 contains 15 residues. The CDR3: CASSIGRQGLQTQYF. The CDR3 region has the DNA TGTGCCAGCAGCATAGGCCGGCAGGGTCTACAGACCCAGTACTTC.

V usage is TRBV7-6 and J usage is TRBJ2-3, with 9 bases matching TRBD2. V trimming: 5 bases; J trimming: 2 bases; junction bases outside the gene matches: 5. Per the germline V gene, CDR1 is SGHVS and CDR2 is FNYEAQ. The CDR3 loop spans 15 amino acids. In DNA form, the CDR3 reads TGTGCCAGCAGCCTCACTAGCGGGTACACAGATACGCAGTATTTT. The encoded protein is CASSLTSGYTDTQYF.

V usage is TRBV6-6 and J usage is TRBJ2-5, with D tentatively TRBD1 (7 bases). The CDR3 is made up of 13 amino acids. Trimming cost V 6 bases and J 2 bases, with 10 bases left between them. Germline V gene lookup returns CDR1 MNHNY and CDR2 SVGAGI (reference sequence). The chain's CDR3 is CASRPGGQETQYF. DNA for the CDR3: TGTGCCAGCAGACCAGGGGGGCAAGAGACCCAGTACTTC.

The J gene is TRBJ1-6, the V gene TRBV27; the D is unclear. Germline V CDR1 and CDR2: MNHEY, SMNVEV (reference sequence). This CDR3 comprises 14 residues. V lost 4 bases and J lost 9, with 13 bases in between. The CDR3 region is CASSSALTSSPLHF. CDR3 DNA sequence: TGTGCCAGCAGTTCAGCCCTGACTAGTTCACCCCTCCACTTT.

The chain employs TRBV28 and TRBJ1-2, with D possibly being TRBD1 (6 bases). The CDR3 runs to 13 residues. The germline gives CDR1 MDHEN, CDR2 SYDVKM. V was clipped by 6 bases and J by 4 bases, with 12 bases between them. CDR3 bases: TGTGCCAGCAGCGTAACAGGGATCTATGGCTACACCTTC. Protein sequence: CASSVTGIYGYTF.

The CDR3 region is CASSRRLAGGPQGDTQYF. DNA of the CDR3: TGTGCCAGCAGCCGCCGACTAGCGGGGGGCCCCCAGGGAGATACGCAGTATTTT. The chain carries TRBV3-1 (or the pseudogene TRBV3-2) and TRBJ2-3, with 13 bases identical to TRBD2. The CDR3 contains 18 residues. The germline gives CDR1 LGHDT, CDR2 YNNKEL (reference sequence). J gave up 5 bases and V 4 bases, and 12 bases lay outside the gene matches.

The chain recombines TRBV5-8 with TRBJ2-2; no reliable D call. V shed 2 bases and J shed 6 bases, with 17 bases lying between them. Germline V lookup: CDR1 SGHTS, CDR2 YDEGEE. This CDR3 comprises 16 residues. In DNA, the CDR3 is TGTGCCAGCAGCTTAGAACCCACCGTGGGCGCCGGGGAGCTGTTTTTT. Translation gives CASSLEPTVGAGELFF.

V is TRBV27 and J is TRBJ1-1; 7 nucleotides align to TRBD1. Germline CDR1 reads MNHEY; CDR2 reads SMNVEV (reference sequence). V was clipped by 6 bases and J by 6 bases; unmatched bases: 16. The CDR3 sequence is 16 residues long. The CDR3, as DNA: TGTGCCAGCAGCCAAGACAGGGAGCCTCACCCTCCTGAAGCTTTCTTT. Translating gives CASSQDREPHPPEAFF.

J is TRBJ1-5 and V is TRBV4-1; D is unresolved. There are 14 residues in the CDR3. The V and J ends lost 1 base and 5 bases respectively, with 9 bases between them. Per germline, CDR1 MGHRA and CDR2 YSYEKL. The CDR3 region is CASSQVSDYQPQHF. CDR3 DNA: TGCGCCAGCAGCCAAGTGTCAGATTATCAGCCCCAGCATTTT.

The CDR3 DNA follows: TGTGCCAGCAGCTTAGTAAATCCCACTGAAGCTTTCTTT. The encoded protein is CASSLVNPTEAFF. The chain is built from TRBV7-9 and TRBJ1-1, with D unresolved. The V and J ends lost 1 base and 4 bases respectively, with 7 bases between them. This CDR3 is 13 amino acids long. Looked up from germline, CDR1 is SEHNR and CDR2 is FQNEAQ (reference sequence).

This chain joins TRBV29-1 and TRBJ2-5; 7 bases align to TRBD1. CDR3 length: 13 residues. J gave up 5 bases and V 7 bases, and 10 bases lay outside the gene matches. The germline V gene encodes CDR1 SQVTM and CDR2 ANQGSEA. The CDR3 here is CSARQGFGETQYF. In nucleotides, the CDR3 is TGCAGCGCCCGACAGGGCTTTGGGGAGACCCAGTACTTC.

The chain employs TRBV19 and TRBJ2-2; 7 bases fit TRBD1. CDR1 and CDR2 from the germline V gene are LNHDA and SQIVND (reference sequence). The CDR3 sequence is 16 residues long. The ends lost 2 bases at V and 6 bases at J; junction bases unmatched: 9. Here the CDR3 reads CASSISEGAYAGELFF. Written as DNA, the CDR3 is TGTGCCAGTAGTATATCTGAGGGGGCGTACGCCGGGGAGCTGTTTTTT.

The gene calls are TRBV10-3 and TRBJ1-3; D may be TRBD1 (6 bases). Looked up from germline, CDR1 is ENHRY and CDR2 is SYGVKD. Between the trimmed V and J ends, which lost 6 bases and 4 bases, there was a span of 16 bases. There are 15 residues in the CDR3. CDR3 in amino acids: CAIRSTGGAGNTIYF. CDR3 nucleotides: TGTGCCATCAGATCGACAGGAGGAGCGGGAAACACCATATATTTT.

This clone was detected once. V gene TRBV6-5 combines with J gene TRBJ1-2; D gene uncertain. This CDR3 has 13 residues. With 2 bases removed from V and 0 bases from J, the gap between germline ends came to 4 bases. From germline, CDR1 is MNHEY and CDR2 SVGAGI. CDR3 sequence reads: CASSYTTNYGYTF. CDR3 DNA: TGTGCCAGCAGTTACACTACTAACTATGGCTACACCTTC.

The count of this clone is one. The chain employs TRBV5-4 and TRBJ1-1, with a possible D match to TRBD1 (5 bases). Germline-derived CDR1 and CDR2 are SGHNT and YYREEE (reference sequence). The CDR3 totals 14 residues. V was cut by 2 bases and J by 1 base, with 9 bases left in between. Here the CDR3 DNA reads TGTGCCAGCAGCTTCACAGGCGAGAACACTGAAGCTTTCTTT. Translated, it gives CASSFTGENTEAFF. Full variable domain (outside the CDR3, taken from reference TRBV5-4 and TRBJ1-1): ETGVTQSPTHLIKTRGQQVTLRCSSQSGHNTVSWYQQALGQGPQFIFQYYREEENGRGNFPPRFSGLQFPNYSSELNVNALELDDSALYLCASSFTGENTEAFFGQGTRLTVV.

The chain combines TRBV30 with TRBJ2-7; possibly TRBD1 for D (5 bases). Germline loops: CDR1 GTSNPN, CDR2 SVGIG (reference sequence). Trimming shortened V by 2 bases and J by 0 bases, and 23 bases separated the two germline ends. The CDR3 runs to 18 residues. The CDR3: CAWSPYRRQLPSSYEQYF. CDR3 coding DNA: TGTGCCTGGAGTCCGTACAGGCGACAGCTCCCTTCCTCCTACGAGCAGTACTTC.

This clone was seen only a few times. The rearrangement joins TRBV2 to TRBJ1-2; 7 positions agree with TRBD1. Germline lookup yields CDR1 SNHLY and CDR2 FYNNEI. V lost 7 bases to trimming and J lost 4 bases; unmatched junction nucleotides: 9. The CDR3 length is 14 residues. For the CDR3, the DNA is TGTGCCAGCACCACAAATCCAGGGGGCTATGGCTACACCTTC. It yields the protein CASTTNPGGYGYTF.

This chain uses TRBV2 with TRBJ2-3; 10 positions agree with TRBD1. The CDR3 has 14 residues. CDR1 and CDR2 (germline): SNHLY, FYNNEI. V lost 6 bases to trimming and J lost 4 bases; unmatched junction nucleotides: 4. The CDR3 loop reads CASSPGQGADTQYF. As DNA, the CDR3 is TGTGCCAGCAGCCCCGGACAGGGGGCAGATACGCAGTATTTT.

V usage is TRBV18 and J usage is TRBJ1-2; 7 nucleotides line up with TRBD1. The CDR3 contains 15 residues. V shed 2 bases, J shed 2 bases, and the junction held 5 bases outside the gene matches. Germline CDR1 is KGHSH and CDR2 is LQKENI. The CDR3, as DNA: TGTGCCAGCTCACCAACCACGACAGGGAACTATGGCTACACCTTC. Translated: CASSPTTTGNYGYTF.

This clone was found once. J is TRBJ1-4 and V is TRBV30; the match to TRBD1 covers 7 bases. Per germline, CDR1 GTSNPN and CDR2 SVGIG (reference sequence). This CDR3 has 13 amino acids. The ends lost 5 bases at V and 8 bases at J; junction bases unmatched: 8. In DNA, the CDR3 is TGTGCCTGGGCAACAGGGGTCGCAGAAAAACTGTTTTTT. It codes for CAWATGVAEKLFF.

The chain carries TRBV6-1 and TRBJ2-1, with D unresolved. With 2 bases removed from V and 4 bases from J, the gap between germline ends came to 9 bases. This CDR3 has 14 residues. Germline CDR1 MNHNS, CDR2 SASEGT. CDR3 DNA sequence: TGTGCCAGCAGTGAATGGGCCCAATACAATGAGCAGTTCTTC. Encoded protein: CASSEWAQYNEQFF.

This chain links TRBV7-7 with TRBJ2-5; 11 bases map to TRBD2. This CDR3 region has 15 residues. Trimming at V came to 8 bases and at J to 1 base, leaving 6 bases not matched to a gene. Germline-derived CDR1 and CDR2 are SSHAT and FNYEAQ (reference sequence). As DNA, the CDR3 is TGTGCCAGCTCGGGGCTAGCGGGGGGCCAAGAGACCCAGTACTTC. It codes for CASSGLAGGQETQYF.

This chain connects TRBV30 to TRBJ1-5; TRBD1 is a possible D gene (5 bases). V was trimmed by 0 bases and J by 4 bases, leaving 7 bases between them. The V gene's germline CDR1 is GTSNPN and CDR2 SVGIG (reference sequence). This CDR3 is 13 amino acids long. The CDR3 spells CAWSVGGNQPQHF. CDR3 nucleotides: TGTGCCTGGAGTGTTGGGGGGAATCAGCCCCAGCATTTT.

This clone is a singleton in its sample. In DNA form, the CDR3 reads TGTGCCAGCAGCTTAGAAGGGCGGGGGGGCCAAGATACGCAGTATTTT. Encoded protein: CASSLEGRGGQDTQYF. V gene TRBV11-2 combines with J gene TRBJ2-3; 9 bases agree with TRBD2. The length of the CDR3 is 16 residues. Unmatched junction bases numbered 6, after V lost 0 bases and J lost 5 bases. Germline lookup yields CDR1 SGHAT and CDR2 FQNNGV.

CDR3 amino acids: CASSDGQEVSNEQFF. The CDR3 coding sequence is TGTGCCAGCAGTGACGGACAGGAGGTTTCTAATGAGCAGTTCTTC. The chain is built from TRBV6-4 and TRBJ2-1; 7 bases align to TRBD1. This CDR3 is built from 15 residues. J gave up 7 bases and V 2 bases, and 8 bases lay outside the gene matches. Per germline, CDR1 MRHNA and CDR2 SNTAGT.

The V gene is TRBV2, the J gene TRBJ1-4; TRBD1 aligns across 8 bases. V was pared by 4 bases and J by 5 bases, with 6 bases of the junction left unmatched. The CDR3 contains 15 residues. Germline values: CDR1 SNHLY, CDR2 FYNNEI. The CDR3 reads CASSADRGGNEKLFF. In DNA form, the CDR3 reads TGTGCCAGCAGTGCCGACAGGGGAGGGAATGAAAAACTGTTTTTT.